This record looks at one T cell receptor beta chain sequence and its context. The sample belongs to a study of shared clonotypes between healthy human individuals. Clones were sequenced by immunoSEQ multiplex PCR, and TCRdb holds only the in-frame ones, with some missing. This sample has about 1.9 million clones, with approximately 92% found just once. The naive CD8 fraction comprised CD45RO-negative cells positively selected for CCR7 and excluded terminally differentiated effector memory CD45RA+ cells. The germline V gene encodes CDR1 MGHRA and CDR2 YSYEKL. The CDR3 covers 12 residues. The V and J ends lost 1 base and 2 bases respectively, with 0 bases between them.

This chain links TRBV4-1 with TRBJ2-1; no firm D call. The TCR originated in a man aged 18 to 29 in good health. Some clones in this sample may be carry-over from other donors' samples. The source material was naive CD8+ T cells from PBMCs. In DNA form, the CDR3 reads TGCGCCAGCAGCCAAGCCTACAATGAGCAGTTCTTC. It encodes CASSQAYNEQFF.